A selection of T cell receptor beta chains follows, all from one sample in a study of T cell responses to AZD1222 COVID-19 vaccine. Here immunoSEQ multiplex PCR was the method, and the copy in TCRdb shows in-frame clones only, minus some. The sample contains some 74,000 clones, more than 75% of which appear only once. This material consisted of peripheral blood, taken on day 0 of AZD1222 vaccination. The receptors here all came from an adult in good health. The CDR3 runs from the conserved cysteine through the conserved F or W. D genes are given only for firm matches. Size is stated for part of the rows, as once, few or many counts, or as a class when the clone is expanded.

J gene,V gene,D gene,clone size,CDR3 DNA,CDR3 protein
TRBJ2-1,TRBV4-2,TRBD2,-,TGTGCCAGCAGCCAAGATCTAGAGTCGGGGACTAGCGGAGTCTCCTACAATGAGCAGTTCTTC,CASSQDLESGTSGVSYNEQFF
TRBJ2-2,TRBV2,-,few,TGTGCCAGCAGTGACCCAGGGGATTCGCGACGCACCGGGGAGCTGTTTTTT,CASSDPGDSRRTGELFF
TRBJ1-1,TRBV20-1,-,-,TGCAGTGCTAGCCAGGGACCTGAAGCTTTCTTT,CSASQGPEAFF
TRBJ2-7,TRBV4-2,TRBD1,-,TGTGCCAGCAGCCAAGAAGGGACAGGGACCTACGAGCAGTACTTC,CASSQEGTGTYEQYF
TRBJ1-1,TRBV2,-,once,TGTGCCGGAAAGGGGGGGCCGGGGAACACTGAAGCTTTCTTT,CAGKGGPGNTEAFF
TRBJ1-5,TRBV7-6,TRBD1,few,TGTGCCAGCAGCTTAGGGACAGGGGACAATCAGCCCCAGCATTTT,CASSLGTGDNQPQHF
TRBJ2-2,TRBV28,-,-,TGTGCCAGCAGTTTGGACGGGGAGCTGTTTTTT,CASSLDGELFF
TRBJ2-1,TRBV10-1,-,-,TGCGCCAGCAGTGAGTCGCCCTTGAGCTCCTACAATGAGCAGTTCTTC,CASSESPLSSYNEQFF
TRBJ1-1,TRBV6-5,-,-,TGTGCCAGCCGCCCCCCAGGCCCTGACACTGAAGCTTTCTTT,CASRPPGPDTEAFF
TRBJ2-1,TRBV19,-,-,TGTGCCAGTAGTCTCCCCCGGGGCCAGCAGTTCTTC,CASSLPRGQQFF
TRBJ1-1,TRBV5-4,TRBD1,once,TGTGCCAGCAGGGGGACAGGGGGCCGCCTGGCCCCTTATGAAGCTTTCTTT,CASRGTGGRLAPYEAFF
TRBJ2-7,TRBV7-2,TRBD2,few,TGTGCCAGCAGCTTTGCTAGCGGGAGGAACCCGGACTTC,CASSFASGRNPDF
TRBJ2-5,TRBV5-6,TRBD1,-,TGTGCCAGCAGCTTGACAGGGGACGAACAGACCCAGTACTTC,CASSLTGDEQTQYF
TRBJ1-2,TRBV6-5,-,-,TGTGCCAGCAGGCAGGGAGGGGCTAACTATGGCTACACCTTC,CASRQGGANYGYTF
TRBJ2-1,TRBV6-5,-,-,TGTGCCAGCAGCCCCGCGGGGAGCTCCTACAATGAGCAGTTCTTC,CASSPAGSSYNEQFF
TRBJ1-6,TRBV3-1/TRBV3-2,-,-,TGTGCCAGCAGCCAAGAGGGACATTCACCCCTCCACTTT,CASSQEGHSPLHF
TRBJ2-1,TRBV7-9,-,-,TGTGCCAGCAGCTTCGGGACTGGCAATGAGCAGTTCTTC,CASSFGTGNEQFF
TRBJ2-3,TRBV9,-,few,TGTGCCAGCAGCCCAAAGACTAGTCCCGCCACAGATACGCAGTATTTT,CASSPKTSPATDTQYF
TRBJ1-2,TRBV5-4,-,-,TGTGCCAGCAGCTCGGGGGCGGTGAAAGGCTACACCTTC,CASSSGAVKGYTF
TRBJ2-1,TRBV5-6,-,-,TGTGCCAGCAGCTTGGACGCGGACAATGAGCAGTTCTTC,CASSLDADNEQFF
TRBJ1-4,TRBV5-1,TRBD1,-,TGCGCCAGCAGCCCTGGGGACAGGCAGAATGAAAAACTGTTTTTT,CASSPGDRQNEKLFF
TRBJ2-2,TRBV11-2,TRBD2,-,TGTGCCAGCAGCTACGGACTAGCGGGAGGCCCGAAGACCGGGGAGCTGTTTTTT,CASSYGLAGGPKTGELFF
TRBJ2-2,TRBV2,-,few,TGTGCCAGCAGTTTACTAGGGCAGAACACCGGGGAGCTGTTTTTT,CASSLLGQNTGELFF
TRBJ2-2,TRBV5-1,-,-,TGCGCCAGCAGCTTAAGAGCTGGGAACACCGGGGAGCTGTTTTTT,CASSLRAGNTGELFF
TRBJ1-6,TRBV7-8,TRBD1,-,TGTGCCAGCAGCTTAGGACTGGGACAGGTTAATTCACCCCTCCACTTT,CASSLGLGQVNSPLHF
TRBJ2-3,TRBV27,-,-,TGTGCCAGCAAGCAGACAGATACGCAGTATTTT,CASKQTDTQYF
TRBJ1-4,TRBV6-1,TRBD1,few,TGTGCCAGCAGTGAACTGACAGGGGTAAATGAAAAACTGTTTTTT,CASSELTGVNEKLFF
TRBJ2-2,TRBV6-5,-,-,TGTGCCAGCAGGGGGCAGATTAACACCGGGGAGCTGTTTTTT,CASRGQINTGELFF
TRBJ2-2,TRBV2,TRBD1,-,TGTGCCAGCAGCGACAGGGGCACCGGGGAGCTGTTTTTT,CASSDRGTGELFF
TRBJ2-1,TRBV7-8,TRBD1,-,TGTGCCAGCAGCCCCGGGACAGGGGGTTTCGGTGAGCAGTTCTTC,CASSPGTGGFGEQFF
TRBJ2-2,TRBV5-5,-,-,TGTGCCAGCAGCTTACCCGGGGAGCTGTTTTTT,CASSLPGELFF
TRBJ1-2,TRBV3-1/TRBV3-2,TRBD1,-,TGTGCCAGCAGCGAGGGACAGGGGAGCTATGGCTACACCTTC,CASSEGQGSYGYTF
TRBJ2-1,TRBV4-1,TRBD2,-,TGCGCCAGCAGCTCTAGCGGGAGAGTGTCCTACAATGAGCAGTTCTTC,CASSSSGRVSYNEQFF
TRBJ1-3,TRBV9,-,-,TGTGCCAGCAGCGTAGGTCCGGGGGCTTCTGGAAACACCATATATTTT,CASSVGPGASGNTIYF
TRBJ1-1,TRBV5-1,TRBD1,-,TGCGCCAGCCGGGACAGGGGTTATACTGAAGCTTTCTTT,CASRDRGYTEAFF
TRBJ2-4,TRBV5-1,-,-,TGCGCCAGCAGCTTTGGAGCGGGCCCCAAAAACATTCAGTACTTC,CASSFGAGPKNIQYF
TRBJ2-5,TRBV19,TRBD2,-,TGTGCCAGTAGTATTTGGCCTAGCGGGAGTGAGACCCAGTACTTC,CASSIWPSGSETQYF
TRBJ2-7,TRBV7-8,-,-,TGTGCCAGCAGCTTGACGTCATTATGGGAGCAGTACTTC,CASSLTSLWEQYF
TRBJ1-4,TRBV18,TRBD1,few,TGTGCCAGCTCAGCCGAGGGGGCCATGGGGGAAAAACTGTTTTTT,CASSAEGAMGEKLFF
TRBJ2-5,TRBV3-1/TRBV3-2,TRBD2,-,TGTGCCAGCAGCCAATTTGGACTAGCGGGAGACCCAGAGACCCAGTACTTC,CASSQFGLAGDPETQYF
TRBJ1-6,TRBV7-9,-,-,TGTGCCAGCAGCTTAAGAGTAAATTCACCCCTCCACTTT,CASSLRVNSPLHF
TRBJ2-3,TRBV6-4,-,-,TGTGCCAGCAGTGAGGAGGGCTTTACAGATACGCAGTATTTT,CASSEEGFTDTQYF